Detailed here is one T cell receptor beta chain. The target antigen is unknown. This record belongs to a study of cytomegalovirus exposure and HLA in healthy donors. Study results and limitations: Later analysis identified 16,951 TCR beta sequences associated with HLA alleles, using a false discovery rate threshold of 0.05. TCR beta chain V- and J-gene trimming was linked, in a later analysis, to a missense variant in DCLRE1C.

The CDR3 has 14 residues. Germline V gives CDR1 GTSNPN, CDR2 SVGIG (reference sequence). V was pared by 2 bases and J by 1 base, with 4 bases of the junction left unmatched. The PCR employed 60 Vbeta primers together with 13 Jbeta primers. Measured with immunoSEQ multiplex PCR; TCRdb has only the in-frame clones, and not every one. The sample holds about 200,000 clones, less than 90% seen once. The receptor was isolated from a woman aged 25-40 years in good health and CMV-seronegative. The chain combines TRBV30 with TRBJ2-5; 7 bases are shared with TRBD2. The sample taken for sequencing was PBMCs. CDR3: CAWSSGGFQETQYF. Here the CDR3 DNA reads TGTGCCTGGAGTTCGGGAGGCTTCCAAGAGACCCAGTACTTC.